Listed below are T cell receptor beta chains from one sample, sequenced in a study of T cells in Graves' hyperthyroidism and ophthalmopathy. TCRdb independently ran MiXCR on the multiplex PCR reads; one entry per CDR3 protein. The sample has a few hundred thousand distinct CDR3 sequences, less than 25% seen once. The sequenced material came from blood. These receptor sequences come from a young man with Graves' hyperthyroidism. CDR3s include the opening cysteine and the closing phenylalanine or tryptophan. A D gene is named only where the DNA matches it firmly. Clone sizes are given selectively: once, few, many, or a class where the clone is expanded.

v_call: TRBV2
j_call: TRBJ2-7
cdr3_length: 11
clone_size: -
d_call: -
cdr3_nt: TGTGCCAGCAGTGACAAATACGAGCAGTACTTC
cdr3_aa: CASSDKYEQYF

v_call: TRBV20-1
j_call: TRBJ1-5
cdr3_length: 18
clone_size: -
d_call: -
cdr3_nt: TGCAGTGCTAGAGATGGAGGAGGGGGGGCAGTAAGCAATCAGCCCCAGCATTTT
cdr3_aa: CSARDGGGGAVSNQPQHF

v_call: TRBV2
j_call: TRBJ2-2
cdr3_length: 14
clone_size: many
d_call: -
cdr3_nt: TGTGCCAGCAGTGACAGGACATACACCGGGGAGCTGTTTTTT
cdr3_aa: CASSDRTYTGELFF

v_call: TRBV3-1
j_call: TRBJ2-5
cdr3_length: 14
clone_size: -
d_call: -
cdr3_nt: TGTGCCAGCAGCCAGCAGGGGCTGGAAGAGACCCAGTACTTC
cdr3_aa: CASSQQGLEETQYF

v_call: TRBV5-4
j_call: TRBJ2-5
cdr3_length: 14
clone_size: many
d_call: -
cdr3_nt: TGTGCCAGCAGCACCTGGGCGGACCAAGAGACCCAGTACTTC
cdr3_aa: CASSTWADQETQYF

v_call: TRBV12-3/TRBV12-4
j_call: TRBJ1-2
cdr3_length: 11
clone_size: many
d_call: -
cdr3_nt: TGTGCCAGCAGCTTAGGACTTGGCTACACCTTC
cdr3_aa: CASSLGLGYTF

v_call: TRBV12-3/TRBV12-4
j_call: TRBJ2-5
cdr3_length: 13
clone_size: many
d_call: -
cdr3_nt: TGTGCCAGCACCCTCGGGACATTTAAGACCCAGTACTTC
cdr3_aa: CASTLGTFKTQYF

v_call: TRBV20-1
j_call: TRBJ1-2
cdr3_length: 12
clone_size: many
d_call: -
cdr3_nt: TGCAGTGCTAGACGGGGCCGGGAGGGCTACACCTTC
cdr3_aa: CSARRGREGYTF

v_call: TRBV6-5
j_call: TRBJ2-7
cdr3_length: 15
clone_size: many
d_call: TRBD1
cdr3_nt: TGTGCCAGCAGTTACTCCGGGACAGGGGGCTACGAGCAGTACTTC
cdr3_aa: CASSYSGTGGYEQYF

v_call: TRBV27
j_call: TRBJ2-7
cdr3_length: 14
clone_size: -
d_call: TRBD2
cdr3_nt: TGTGCCAGCAGTTTTGGGACTACTCCCTACGAGCAGTACTTC
cdr3_aa: CASSFGTTPYEQYF

v_call: TRBV11-1
j_call: TRBJ1-1
cdr3_length: 17
clone_size: -
d_call: TRBD1
cdr3_nt: TGTGCCAGCAGCTTTATCCTGGGACAGGGGTATGACACTGAAGCTTTCTTT
cdr3_aa: CASSFILGQGYDTEAFF

v_call: TRBV6-1
j_call: TRBJ1-1
cdr3_length: 13
clone_size: many
d_call: -
cdr3_nt: TGTGCCAGCAGGGTGACAGCTAACACTGAAGCTTTCTTT
cdr3_aa: CASRVTANTEAFF

v_call: TRBV27
j_call: TRBJ1-1
cdr3_length: 13
clone_size: -
d_call: -
cdr3_nt: TGTGCCAGCAGTCTAGTCGGGGACCTTGAAGCTTTCTTT
cdr3_aa: CASSLVGDLEAFF

v_call: TRBV29-1
j_call: TRBJ1-2
cdr3_length: 9
clone_size: few
d_call: -
cdr3_nt: TGCAGCGTTGCCGCTGGCTACACCTTC
cdr3_aa: CSVAAGYTF

v_call: TRBV5-6
j_call: TRBJ2-7
cdr3_length: 15
clone_size: few
d_call: TRBD1
cdr3_nt: TGTGCCAGCAGCCGGGGGACAGGGACGTCCTACGAGCAGTACTTC
cdr3_aa: CASSRGTGTSYEQYF

v_call: TRBV28
j_call: TRBJ2-7
cdr3_length: 10
clone_size: many
d_call: -
cdr3_nt: TGTGCCAGCGGGCCGGCTCAGCCGTACTTC
cdr3_aa: CASGPAQPYF

v_call: TRBV28
j_call: TRBJ1-3
cdr3_length: 16
clone_size: many
d_call: -
cdr3_nt: TGTGCCAGCAGTTCACCTGGGGGATCAACTGGAAACACCATATATTTT
cdr3_aa: CASSSPGGSTGNTIYF

v_call: TRBV28
j_call: TRBJ1-2
cdr3_length: 13
clone_size: -
d_call: -
cdr3_nt: TGTGCCAGCATACGTCTGGGGACTTATGGCTACACCTTC
cdr3_aa: CASIRLGTYGYTF

v_call: TRBV6-1
j_call: TRBJ1-1
cdr3_length: 12
clone_size: many
d_call: -
cdr3_nt: TGTGCCAGCAGCAAGATGAACACTGAAGCTTTCTTT
cdr3_aa: CASSKMNTEAFF

v_call: TRBV12-3/TRBV12-4
j_call: TRBJ1-1
cdr3_length: 11
clone_size: many
d_call: -
cdr3_nt: TGTGCCAGCAGCACGACGGGGCGGGCTTTCTTT
cdr3_aa: CASSTTGRAFF

v_call: TRBV20-1
j_call: TRBJ2-7
cdr3_length: 13
clone_size: many
d_call: -
cdr3_nt: TGCAGTGCTTCCCCCGGGACGGCCGGCGAGCAGTACTTC
cdr3_aa: CSASPGTAGEQYF

v_call: TRBV6-1
j_call: TRBJ2-2
cdr3_length: 14
clone_size: -
d_call: -
cdr3_nt: TGTGCCAGCAGTGAAGTCGGCGGGTCGGCAGGGCTGTTTTTT
cdr3_aa: CASSEVGGSAGLFF

v_call: TRBV13
j_call: TRBJ2-6
cdr3_length: 17
clone_size: -
d_call: TRBD2
cdr3_nt: TGTGCCAGCAGCCTCGGGGGGGTAGCCTCCGGGGCCAACGTCCTGACTTTC
cdr3_aa: CASSLGGVASGANVLTF

v_call: TRBV4-1
j_call: TRBJ2-2
cdr3_length: 17
clone_size: many
d_call: TRBD2
cdr3_nt: TGCGCCAGCAGCCATCCTGGGACTAGCGGTCCCACCGGGGAGCTGTTTTTT
cdr3_aa: CASSHPGTSGPTGELFF

v_call: TRBV2
j_call: TRBJ2-5
cdr3_length: 14
clone_size: many
d_call: -
cdr3_nt: TGTGCCAGCAGTGTTGGGGGTGAACAAGAGACCCAGTACTTC
cdr3_aa: CASSVGGEQETQYF

v_call: TRBV6-2/TRBV6-3
j_call: TRBJ2-7
cdr3_length: 15
clone_size: many
d_call: TRBD2
cdr3_nt: TGTGCCAGCACTCCACGCCGGGGGGACTCCTACGAGCAGTACTTC
cdr3_aa: CASTPRRGDSYEQYF

v_call: TRBV7-8
j_call: TRBJ2-5
cdr3_length: 16
clone_size: few
d_call: -
cdr3_nt: TGTGCCAGCAGCTTAGGAGTCCGATTACCCCAAGAGACCCAGTACTTC
cdr3_aa: CASSLGVRLPQETQYF

v_call: TRBV6-1
j_call: TRBJ2-7
cdr3_length: 12
clone_size: many
d_call: -
cdr3_nt: TGTGCCAGCGGAAAAGTGGACTACGAGCAGTACTTC
cdr3_aa: CASGKVDYEQYF

v_call: TRBV2
j_call: TRBJ1-6
cdr3_length: 14
clone_size: many
d_call: TRBD1
cdr3_nt: TGTGCCAGCACCCCGGGACAGGGTAATTCAGCCCTCCACTTT
cdr3_aa: CASTPGQGNSALHF

v_call: TRBV7-6
j_call: TRBJ2-5
cdr3_length: 14
clone_size: -
d_call: -
cdr3_nt: TGTGCCAGCAGCCTTGAACCCGCCAGGGAGACCCAGTACTTC
cdr3_aa: CASSLEPARETQYF

v_call: TRBV13
j_call: TRBJ2-5
cdr3_length: 18
clone_size: -
d_call: TRBD2
cdr3_nt: TGTGCCAGCAGCCTACCCCCGACTAGCGGGGGGACCGGGGAGACCCAGTACTTC
cdr3_aa: CASSLPPTSGGTGETQYF

v_call: TRBV18
j_call: TRBJ1-1
cdr3_length: 15
clone_size: many
d_call: -
cdr3_nt: TGCGCCAGCAGCCCGCCGACAGGCATGAACACTGAAGCTTTCTTT
cdr3_aa: CASSPPTGMNTEAFF